This passage covers 7 T cell receptor beta chains from one sample sequenced in a study of Ad26.COV2.S vaccination and SARS-CoV-2 variants. Profiled with immunoSEQ multiplex PCR; TCRdb holds only in-frame clones, not every one. The sample has 380,000 or so clones, 83% seen once. Sample treatment: roughly 18 received Ad26.COV2.S at low or high dose, single or two shots; about 5 received placebo; per-sample allocation not given. Sampling was done on day 63 after the first vaccine or placebo injection. The starting material was peripheral blood, obtained in a trial of Ad26.COV2.S vaccine versus placebo. These TCRs come from a person between 18 and 59 years old who received the Ad26.COV2.S COVID-19 vaccine or a placebo.

A note on this clone: Other nucleotide sequences in the sample specify the same CDR3. The chain's CDR3 is CASSPGQGETQYF. The CDR3 DNA is TGTGCCAGCTCACCAGGGCAGGGAGAGACCCAGTACTTC. The rearrangement uses TRBV18 and TRBJ2-5, with D possibly being TRBD1 (5 bases). V lost 2 bases and J 4 bases, leaving 8 bases between the germline ends. Germline-derived CDR1 and CDR2 are KGHSH and LQKENI. The length of the CDR3 is 13 residues.

The chain links TRBV7-3 to TRBJ1-6; possibly TRBD1 for D (6 bases). The germline V and J ends were trimmed by 8 bases and 10 bases, with 15 bases remaining between them. CDR3 size: 13 residues. Germline assignment: CDR1 SGHTA and CDR2 FQGTGA. In DNA form, the CDR3 reads TGTGCCAGCTCCTGGGACAATCGGTCACCCCTCCACTTT. Amino acid sequence: CASSWDNRSPLHF.

The sample holds one count of this clone. Different DNA sequences within this sample yield the same CDR3. The gene calls are TRBV18 and TRBJ1-5; unclear D gene. This CDR3 is built from 14 residues. V was trimmed by 0 bases and J by 3 bases, leaving 6 bases between them. Germline V CDR1 and CDR2: KGHSH, LQKENI. The CDR3 nucleotides are TGTGCCAGCTCACCACCAGGACCCAATCAGCCCCAGCATTTT. Its translation is CASSPPGPNQPQHF.

The gene calls are TRBV9 and TRBJ2-7; D not resolved. V was cut by 2 bases and J by 0 bases, with 9 bases left in between. The germline V gene encodes CDR1 SGDLS and CDR2 YYNGEE. The CDR3 covers 14 residues. In nucleotides, the CDR3 is TGTGCCAGCAGCGTTGGATTAACCTCCTACGAGCAGTACTTC. Encoded protein: CASSVGLTSYEQYF.

The chain links TRBV5-1 to TRBJ2-1; 7 positions agree with TRBD1. CDR3 size: 14 residues. With V trimmed by 1 base and J by 6 bases, 4 bases remained unmatched. Germline V gene data show CDR1 as SGHRS and CDR2 as YFSETQ. The CDR3 DNA reads TGCGCCAGCAGCTTGATTGCAGGGGGCAATGAGCAGTTCTTC. Its translation: CASSLIAGGNEQFF.

The gene calls are TRBV5-1 and TRBJ2-1, with D perhaps given as TRBD1 or TRBD2 (7 bases each). In germline, CDR1 is SGHRS, CDR2 YFSETQ. This CDR3 has 14 amino acids. V was cut by 3 bases and J by 4 bases, with 11 bases left in between. The CDR3 sequence is CASSSGGGYNEQFF. In DNA form, the CDR3 reads TGCGCCAGCAGCTCAGGGGGAGGGTACAATGAGCAGTTCTTC.

This clone was counted once. The chain is built from TRBV4-1 and TRBJ2-7; possibly TRBD1 for D (6 bases). Germline V CDR1 and CDR2: MGHRA, YSYEKL. V was cut by 0 bases and J by 1 base, with 13 bases left in between. CDR3 size: 16 residues. CDR3 in DNA: TGCGCCAGCAGCCAAGATCTGGCAGGGGCTTCCTACGAGCAGTACTTC. Residues: CASSQDLAGASYEQYF.